This entry concerns a single T cell receptor beta chain. Its antigen remains undetermined. Per-nucleotide qualities are absent, and no much larger clonotype sits a single base away. The CDR3 regions of human TCRbeta chains were analyzed by immunosequencing. For the original study's pipeline: Repertoire TCRs were matched against a reference library of SARS-CoV-2-specific TCRs generated with the MIRA antigen-specificity platform. Breadth was defined as the fraction of unique TCRs that were SARS-CoV-2-associated, and depth was defined as the fraction of total T cells that were SARS-CoV-2-associated. Using the MIRA data, each spike-specific TCR was mapped to the spike region that the TCR reacts to and placed in a CD4 or CD8 class. Log10-transformed breadth and depth values were compared by one-way ANOVA with Sidak's multiple comparisons tests. TCRdb's version of the immuneACCESS table is confined to in-frame rearrangements and falls short of the full clone set. An unresolved V gene accounts for under half of the shortfall where checked; the remainder is of unknown origin. V and J calls plus clone size are reproduced from that table; the DNA served to infer D and trimming. This sample is represented by about 60,000 clones; roughly 80% of them were singletons. The biggest ten clones account for more than 3% of the sample.

This entry comes from a study of T cell responses to AZD1222 COVID-19 vaccine (dated by TCRdb to 2020 to 2022). About the study as a whole: A total of under 250 trial participants underwent TCR sequencing, of whom 207 had received two doses of AZD1222 and some 25 had received two doses of the MenACWY control vaccine. Trial participants were enrolled by age into 18-55, 56-69 and 70-plus year subgroups, with roughly 160, 29 and 62 TCR-sequenced participants respectively.

This specimen's time point label, per the study, means: about 28 days (+/-7) after the second vaccine dose. AZD1222 recipients given second doses at about 4 weeks or at about 12 weeks were pooled, since spike-specific TCR depth and breadth were not found to differ between the two schedules. The vaccinee samples were drawn from two UK trials, COV001 and COV002, one of which was a single-blind randomized controlled phase 2/3 trial testing AZD1222 (ChAdOx1 nCoV-19) in healthy adults. For TCRbeta chain sequencing, PBMC samples from trial participants were taken at day 0 and at day 28 after the second dose. Per the germline V gene (reference sequence), SGHAT is the CDR1 and FQDESV is the CDR2. Spanning cysteine to phenylalanine, the CDR3 consists of 13 amino acids. Here the CDR3 DNA is all that survives: 39 bases in frame from base 1. V is shortened by 11 bases, J by 1 base, and the region joining them spans 14 bases.

Results the study describes overall, beyond this receptor: Conclusions about previously exposed vaccinees are limited, since just five or six AZD1222 recipients were seropositive for SARS-CoV-2 at baseline. Reportedly, close to half of the unique spike-specific TCRs recognized epitopes lying outside the regions that are mutated in the B.1.351 and B.1.1.7 variants. The vaccine-associated CD4 TCRs covered the entire spike protein, and the dominant responses fell in regions 160-218 and 743-854. No day 14 peak-response samples were available, so repertoires were characterized only after the peak T cell response. Participants were mostly white British and included more females than males, and it was suggested by the authors that clonal diversity may have been underestimated. A significant rise in spike-specific TCR breadth and depth was observed after two AZD1222 doses relative to day 0 and relative to MenACWY recipients. The 56-69-year group was small, and its depth increase did not reach significance, likely because of low power.

Sequenced here: peripheral blood, sampled 28 days after the second AZD1222 dose. The source is an adult who received the AZD1222 COVID-19 vaccine. Here the chain combines TRBV11-1 and TRBJ1-2; the D gene lacks a confident call. Read as DNA, the sequence is TGTGCCGGGAACAAGGACGGTAACTATGGCTACACCTTC. Its protein product is CAGNKDGNYGYTF.